The 9 T cell receptor beta chains given below trace back to one sample, sequenced in a study of cytomegalovirus exposure and HLA in healthy donors. PCR used 60 Vbeta primers and 13 Jbeta primers. TCRdb's copy holds only in-frame clones and misses some; the assay was immunoSEQ multiplex PCR. This sample has 95,000 to 120,000 clones; 67% occur once, and the top ten carry roughly 8%. The sample comprised PBMCs. The origin of the receptors is a man in his late teens or twenties in good health and CMV-seropositive.

This clone was detected only once. V gene TRBV4-1 combines with J gene TRBJ2-1; TRBD2 aligns across 14 bases. This CDR3 contains 20 residues. The J segment lost 1 base and the V segment lost 2 bases, leaving 10 bases of the junction unmatched. Germline V CDR1 and CDR2: MGHRA, YSYEKL. The CDR3 reads CASSQTGLAGGHLSYNEQFF. The CDR3 DNA reads TGCGCCAGCAGCCAAACTGGACTAGCGGGGGGTCACCTTTCCTACAATGAGCAGTTCTTC.

This clone was counted only a few times. The chain couples TRBV6-1 to TRBJ1-1; 12 nucleotides align to TRBD1. Per the germline V gene, CDR1 is MNHNS and CDR2 is SASEGT. V shed 6 bases, J shed 10 bases, and the junction held 9 bases outside the gene matches. The CDR3 sequence is 14 residues long. CDR3 sequence: CASRSTGTGGLAFF. The CDR3 region has the DNA TGTGCCAGCAGGTCCACCGGGACAGGGGGCCTAGCTTTCTTT.

The CDR3 protein is CASRRRGTGELFF. CDR3 DNA: TGTGCCAGTAGGAGGAGGGGAACCGGGGAGCTGTTTTTT. The chain recombines TRBV13 with TRBJ2-2, with D possibly being TRBD2 (6 bases). CDR3 size: 13 residues. V dropped 9 bases and J dropped 5 bases, with 13 bases sitting between them. Germline V gene data show CDR1 as PRHDT and CDR2 as FYEKMQ (reference sequence).

The V call is TRBV6-1, the J call TRBJ2-7; TRBD2 is a possible D gene (5 bases). Germline CDR1 MNHNS, CDR2 SASEGT. The CDR3 covers 14 residues. Deletions cut 7 bases from V and 3 bases from J, with 16 bases between. The CDR3 DNA is TGTGCCAGCACAGAGGGTCTAGCCCGCTACGAGCAGTACGTC. Translating gives CASTEGLARYEQYV.

V usage is TRBV6-5 and J usage is TRBJ1-2, with unresolved D. The germline CDR1 and CDR2 sequences are MNHEY and SVGAGI. The CDR3 is 14 residues long. The V end lost 2 bases, the J end lost 8 bases, and 15 bases lay between the germline ends. This CDR3 reads CASSYAAVLGGYTF. The CDR3 nucleotides are TGTGCCAGCAGTTACGCCGCGGTCCTAGGAGGCTACACCTTC.

V is TRBV11-3 and J is TRBJ2-1; D might be TRBD1 (6 bases). The CDR3 runs to 12 residues. Trimming took 5 bases from V and 9 from J, leaving 11 bases between them. Germline CDR1 SGHNT, CDR2 YENEEA. DNA for the CDR3: TGTGCCAGCAGCACAGGGTTCGGTGAGCAGTTCTTC. It is translated as CASSTGFGEQFF.

The gene calls are TRBV29-1 and TRBJ1-1, with TRBD1 matching 7 bases. CDR3 length: 11 amino acids. With 3 bases clipped from V and 10 bases from J, the junction kept 5 bases outside the gene matches. CDR1 and CDR2 (germline): SQVTM, ANQGSEA. The CDR3 bases are TGCAGCGTTGAGGGGGACAGAGGAGCTTTCTTT. Its protein product is CSVEGDRGAFF.

This clone was seen a handful of times. This chain uses TRBV19 with TRBJ1-1; D call uncertain. Per the germline V gene, CDR1 is LNHDA and CDR2 is SQIVND (reference sequence). The CDR3 contains 13 residues. V lost 5 bases, J lost 0 bases, and 7 bases lay in between. The CDR3 DNA reads TGTGCCAGTAGTGCCGGAGTGAACACTGAAGCTTTCTTT. Protein product: CASSAGVNTEAFF. Combining the CDR3 with reference TRBV19 and TRBJ1-1 gives the whole variable domain DGGITQSPKYLFRKEGQNVTLSCEQNLNHDAMYWYRQDPGQGLRLIYYSQIVNDFQKGDIAEGYSVSREKKESFPLTVTSAQKNPTAFYLCASSAGVNTEAFFGQGTRLTVV.

The CDR3 sequence is CASSKGTVNEKLFF. In DNA, the CDR3 is TGTGCCAGTAGTAAAGGGACAGTTAATGAAAAACTGTTTTTT. The chain links TRBV19 to TRBJ1-4; 7 bases are shared with TRBD1. The CDR3 runs 14 residues. CDR1 is LNHDA and CDR2 is SQIVND in the germline V gene (reference sequence). After removal of 4 bases from V and 4 bases from J, the junction contained 3 bases not matched to a gene.